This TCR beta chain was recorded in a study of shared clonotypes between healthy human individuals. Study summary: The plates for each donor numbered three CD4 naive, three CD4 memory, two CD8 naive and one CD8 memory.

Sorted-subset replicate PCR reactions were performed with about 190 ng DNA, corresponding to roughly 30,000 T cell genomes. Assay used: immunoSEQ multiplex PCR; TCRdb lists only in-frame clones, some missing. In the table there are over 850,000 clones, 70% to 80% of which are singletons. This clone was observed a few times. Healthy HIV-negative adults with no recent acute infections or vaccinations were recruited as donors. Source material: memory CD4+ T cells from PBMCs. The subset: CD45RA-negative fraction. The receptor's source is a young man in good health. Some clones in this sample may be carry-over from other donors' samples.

The CDR3 loop reads CASSLTRQGSNEQFF. The CDR3, as DNA: TGTGCCAGCAGCTTAACTCGTCAGGGGTCCAATGAGCAGTTCTTC. This rearrangement joins TRBV7-3 to TRBJ2-1; tentative D call: TRBD1 (6 bases). Trimming took 0 bases from V and 6 from J, leaving 12 bases between them. Germline CDR1 SGHTA, CDR2 FQGTGA. This CDR3 comprises 15 residues.